The 24 T cell receptor beta chains below were found in one sample sequenced in a study of blood T cell repertoires in COVID-19 (TCRdb year 2020). The library relied on the immunoSEQ multiplex PCR assay. TCRdb took over this immuneACCESS table, retaining in-frame rearrangements with V and J assigned. Such tables are incomplete; in checked studies, under half of the missing clones stem from an unresolved V gene, and the remainder is unexplained. The sample yields over 350,000 clones; about 85% were counted once. Under 2% of the sample is in the top ten clones. What was sequenced was PBMCs or T cells enriched from blood (not recorded which). These receptors originate from a woman under 30 with acute COVID-19.

The V and J genes are TRBV3-1 (or the pseudogene TRBV3-2) and TRBJ1-3; D is undetermined. Trimming left V 4 bases short and J 0 bases short, with 10 bases between. Germline-derived CDR1 and CDR2 are LGHDT and YNNKEL (reference sequence). The CDR3 has 15 amino acids. CDR3 amino acids: CASSRDGDSGNTIYF. In nucleotides, the CDR3 is TGTGCCAGCAGCCGAGACGGAGACTCTGGAAACACCATATATTTT.

V usage is TRBV19 and J usage is TRBJ2-3; unclear D gene. The germline V gene encodes CDR1 LNHDA and CDR2 SQIVND (reference sequence). The V end lost 0 bases, the J end lost 1 base, and 5 bases lay between the germline ends. The CDR3 spans 14 residues. The CDR3 loop reads CASSIDIGTDTQYF. The CDR3 coding sequence is TGTGCCAGTAGTATAGATATTGGCACAGATACGCAGTATTTT.

The chain employs TRBV4-1 and TRBJ1-2, with TRBD1 identical over 7 bases. The V gene's germline CDR1 is MGHRA and CDR2 YSYEKL. V lost 5 bases, J lost 2 bases, and 5 bases stayed unmatched. CDR3 length: 14 amino acids. The CDR3 DNA reads TGCGCCAGCAGCACCGAGACAGGGAACTATGGCTACACCTTC. Encoded protein: CASSTETGNYGYTF.

The chain uses TRBV11-3 and TRBJ2-3; the D is unclear. The CDR3 is 14 residues long. Germline values: CDR1 SGHNT, CDR2 YENEEA. V dropped 1 base and J dropped 2 bases, with 7 bases sitting between them. The CDR3 loop is CASSLGELTDTQYF. In DNA, the CDR3 is TGTGCCAGCAGCTTAGGAGAACTCACAGATACGCAGTATTTT.

The rearrangement joins TRBV18 to TRBJ1-1, with TRBD1 matching 9 bases. CDR3 length: 15 amino acids. Germline loops: CDR1 KGHSH, CDR2 LQKENI. The J segment lost 5 bases and the V segment lost 3 bases, leaving 7 bases of the junction unmatched. This chain's CDR3 is CASSPGQGISTEAFF. The CDR3 DNA is TGTGCCAGCTCACCTGGACAGGGGATATCGACTGAAGCTTTCTTT. Full variable domain (remainder filled in from reference TRBV18 and TRBJ1-1): NAGVMQNPRHLVRRRGQEARLRCSPMKGHSHVYWYRQLPEEGLKFMVYLQKENIIDESGMPKERFSAEFPKEGPSILRIQQVVRGDSAAYFCASSPGQGISTEAFFGQGTRLTVV.

This clone was seen at least ten times. This CDR3 is CASSVDRDSFSYEQYF. CDR3 sequence (DNA): TGTGCCAGCAGCGTGGATCGGGACAGCTTCTCCTACGAGCAGTACTTC. The chain carries TRBV9 and TRBJ2-7; TRBD1 matches at 7 bases. Germline CDR1 SGDLS, CDR2 YYNGEE. The V and J ends lost 2 bases and 0 bases, in that order; junction bases with no gene match: 8. The CDR3 sequence is 16 residues long.

The chain uses TRBV7-9 and TRBJ1-2, with 9 nucleotides matching TRBD1. Trimming removed 5 bases from V and 7 bases from J; junction bases left unmatched: 8. The V gene's germline CDR1 is SEHNR and CDR2 FQNEAQ (reference sequence). The CDR3 is 14 residues long. The CDR3 DNA is TGTGCCAGCAGCCACTACAGGGGGCTAGGTGGCTACACCTTC. This encodes CASSHYRGLGGYTF.

V usage is TRBV12-3 or TRBV12-4 and J usage is TRBJ2-7, with TRBD1 matching 12 bases. The CDR3 runs 13 residues. The V gene end was trimmed by 5 bases and the J gene end by 6 bases; junction bases not matched to a gene: 2. The chain's CDR3 is CASSRDRGLEQYF. The CDR3 DNA sequence: TGTGCCAGCAGTCGGGACAGGGGGCTCGAGCAGTACTTC.

V gene TRBV9 combines with J gene TRBJ1-6; D is unclear. Germline CDR1 is SGDLS and CDR2 is YYNGEE. This CDR3 has 14 residues. The V end was cut by 0 bases, the J end by 5 bases, with 6 bases between. The CDR3 DNA follows: TGTGCCAGCAGCGTAGAGAGTGATAATTCACCCCTCCACTTT. Protein: CASSVESDNSPLHF. The full variable domain, with the rest looked up from reference TRBV9 and TRBJ1-6, is DSGVTQTPKHLITATGQRVTLRCSPRSGDLSVYWYQQSLDQGLQFLIQYYNGEERAKGNILERFSAQQFPDLHSELNLSSLELGDSALYFCASSVESDNSPLHFGNGTRLTVT.

This chain uses TRBV19 with TRBJ2-7; 7 bases are shared with TRBD1. Per the germline V gene, CDR1 is LNHDA and CDR2 is SQIVND (reference sequence). V gave up 3 bases and J gave up 4 bases; unmatched junction bases: 6. CDR3 length equals 14 residues. The CDR3 loop is CASSIEGAFYEQYF. For the CDR3, the DNA is TGTGCCAGTAGTATTGAGGGGGCATTTTACGAGCAGTACTTC.

The CDR3 coding sequence is TGCGCCAGCAGCTTGTCAGGGACAGGGACCTACAATGAGCAGTTCTTC. Translating it yields CASSLSGTGTYNEQFF. The chain employs TRBV5-1 and TRBJ2-1; 9 nucleotides line up with TRBD1. This CDR3 region has 16 residues. Germline assignment: CDR1 SGHRS and CDR2 YFSETQ. V lost 1 base, J lost 2 bases, and 4 bases stayed unmatched.

The CDR3, as DNA: TGCGCCAGCAGCATGCCCGGGGGGTCGTATAGCAATCAGCCCCAGCATTTT. It yields the protein CASSMPGGSYSNQPQHF. This rearrangement joins TRBV4-1 to TRBJ1-5, with D maybe TRBD1 (5 bases). V was cut by 5 bases and J by 0 bases, with 17 bases left in between. There are 17 residues in the CDR3. CDR1 is MGHRA and CDR2 is YSYEKL in the germline V gene.

The chain is built from TRBV10-3 and TRBJ1-5; D is unclear. Germline V CDR1 and CDR2: ENHRY, SYGVKD. CDR3 length equals 14 residues. V lost 2 bases and J lost 2, with 7 bases in between. The CDR3 loop reads CAISEQAGNQPQHF. In nucleotides, the CDR3 is TGTGCCATCAGTGAGCAGGCTGGCAATCAGCCCCAGCATTTT.

The chain recombines TRBV12-5 with TRBJ1-6, with D possibly TRBD1 on 5 matching bases. V gave up 0 bases and J gave up 7 bases, with 19 bases separating them. CDR1 and CDR2 (germline): LGHNT, FRNRAP. The CDR3 runs 18 residues. The CDR3 sequence: CASGLVVYRGLLNSPLHF. CDR3 in DNA: TGTGCTAGTGGTTTGGTCGTTTATAGGGGATTATTGAATTCACCCCTCCACTTT.

This chain uses TRBV12-5 with TRBJ2-2; 7 nucleotides line up with TRBD1. CDR1 LGHNT and CDR2 FRNRAP come from the germline V gene. The CDR3 loop spans 15 amino acids. Trimming at V came to 5 bases and at J to 3 bases, leaving 6 bases not matched to a gene. This CDR3 is CASGKGDRDTGELFF. The CDR3 coding sequence is TGTGCTAGTGGTAAGGGAGACAGGGACACCGGGGAGCTGTTTTTT.

The table lists this clone with a count of one. The chain carries TRBV4-3 and TRBJ2-7, with 10 bases lining up with TRBD1. There are 16 residues in the CDR3. V shed 0 bases and J 7 bases; nucleotides not matched to a gene: 9. The V gene's germline CDR1 is LGHNA and CDR2 YSLEER. Here the CDR3 reads CASSQEIGDRGEEQYF. DNA of the CDR3: TGCGCCAGCAGCCAAGAGATCGGGGACAGGGGCGAGGAGCAGTACTTC.

V and J are TRBV9 and TRBJ2-3; D gene ambiguous. Germline V CDR1 and CDR2: SGDLS, YYNGEE. V lost 0 bases and J lost 1, with 15 bases in between. The CDR3 covers 17 residues. The DNA for the CDR3 is TGTGCCAGCAGCGTAGATCAGGCGAATCTTCGCACAGATACGCAGTATTTT. This translates into CASSVDQANLRTDTQYF.

The chain couples TRBV6-5 to TRBJ2-1; 7 bases map to TRBD2. V gave up 7 bases and J gave up 4 bases; unmatched junction bases: 7. This CDR3 has 14 amino acids. Per the germline V gene, CDR1 is MNHEY and CDR2 is SVGAGI. The CDR3, as DNA: TGTGCCAGCAAAGGGACTACGTCATACAATGAGCAGTTCTTC. Protein: CASKGTTSYNEQFF.

The chain uses TRBV5-5 and TRBJ2-7; D possibly corresponds to TRBD1 (5 bases). Trimming took 2 bases from V and 3 from J, leaving 15 bases between them. This CDR3 region has 15 residues. The V gene's germline CDR1 is SGHKS and CDR2 YYEKEE (reference sequence). In nucleotides, the CDR3 is TGTGCCAGCAGCTTCACGGACAAGGGCGGCTACGAGCAGTACTTC. Residues: CASSFTDKGGYEQYF.

The CDR3 nucleotides are TGTGCCAGCAGCTTAGTAGTCTGGGGGCAAGCTGGATATGGCTACACCTTC. This gives the protein CASSLVVWGQAGYGYTF. This chain connects TRBV7-9 to TRBJ1-2, with D maybe TRBD1 (6 bases). V lost 1 base, J lost 5 bases, and 20 bases lay in between. The CDR3 length is 17 residues. Germline V gene lookup returns CDR1 SEHNR and CDR2 FQNEAQ (reference sequence).

The chain is built from TRBV25-1 and TRBJ1-3; D is unclear. The V end lost 3 bases, the J end lost 0 bases, and 9 bases lay between the germline ends. Per the germline V gene, CDR1 is MGHDK and CDR2 is SYGVNS. The CDR3 has 15 residues. The chain's CDR3 is CASSDGYSSGNTIYF. For the CDR3, the DNA is TGTGCCAGCAGTGACGGGTATAGCTCTGGAAACACCATATATTTT.

CDR3: CASSSGQVPLTF. In nucleotides, the CDR3 is TGTGCCAGCAGTTCAGGACAGGTTCCCCTGACCTTC. V usage is TRBV28 and J usage is TRBJ1-2; the match to TRBD1 covers 7 bases. The junction had 10 bases not matched to a gene; V was cut back by 4 bases and J by 14 bases. Germline CDR1 is MDHEN and CDR2 is SYDVKM. The CDR3 is 12 amino acids.

The chain carries TRBV7-9 and TRBJ2-5, with D possibly matching TRBD2 (6 bases). The CDR3 is 14 amino acids. The germline CDR1 and CDR2 sequences are SEHNR and FQNEAQ (reference sequence). Trimming left V 4 bases short and J 4 bases short, with 13 bases between. The CDR3 region is CASSSGLGGETQYF. CDR3 bases: TGTGCCAGCAGCTCGGGACTGGGGGGAGAGACCCAGTACTTC.

This chain uses TRBV6-5 with TRBJ1-5; no definite D call. V dropped 4 bases and J dropped 1 base, with 11 bases sitting between them. The germline V gene encodes CDR1 MNHEY and CDR2 SVGAGI. The CDR3 runs 15 residues. CDR3 in DNA: TGTGCCAGCAGTTTCCGGAGAGGAAGCAATCAGCCCCAGCATTTT. Its translation: CASSFRRGSNQPQHF.